Sequencing of this TCR beta chain was carried out in a study of blood T cells in healthy people across ages. Trimming took 1 base from V and 7 from J, leaving 8 bases between them. The CDR3 extends over 14 amino acids. Germline lookup yields CDR1 SGHTA and CDR2 FQGTGA. The second PCR ran roughly 7 to 12 cycles with a sample-barcoded 5' primer and J-beta primers. TCRdb fed the 5' RACE reads into MiXCR, producing one record per CDR3 protein. The sample shows 800,000 or so distinct CDR3 sequences, 20% to 25% of them seen only once. This sample was shared with a second study, whose subject was T cells of mothers and their children.

V usage is TRBV7-3 and J usage is TRBJ1-6; D unresolved. This TCR was recovered from a boy between 10 and 17 years old in good health. The sequenced material came from blood. CDR3 sequence: CASSLIARNSPLHF. The CDR3 nucleotides read TGTGCCAGCAGCTTAATCGCCCGGAATTCACCCCTCCACTTT.